Listed here are 12 T cell receptor beta chains from one sample, sequenced in a study of T-cell reconstitution after alpha-beta-depleted transplantation in children (TCRdb year 2016). Receptor amplification or capture employed PCR. The listed sequencing device is Illumina HiSeq 2500. To normalize quantification of the TCRbeta repertoire, the TCR libraries were built with molecular barcoding that relied on unique molecular identifiers. The raw public data were reprocessed by TCRdb itself: fastp quality trimming at Q25, MiXCR clonotype calling, in-frame beta chains only. Identical CDR3 protein sequences are pooled into one entry, listed with their most common genes and DNA. This sample gives under 450,000 distinct CDR3 sequences in total; roughly 15% of them show up just once. Jointly, the top ten make up around 28% of the sample. What this sample's treatment or condition label stands for: allogeneic hematopoietic cell transplantation with graft depleted of TCRalphabeta T cells and CD19 B cells.

The specimen comprised PBMCs, mostly from graft donor cells, sampled 360 days after TCRalphabeta/CD19-depleted stem cell transplant. These receptors all stem from a boy younger than two who had a stem cell transplant for Wiskott-Aldrich syndrome, so the T cells may come from the graft donor.

Only a few counts were recorded for this clonotype. V and J are TRBV5-6 and TRBJ2-7; 9 bases line up with TRBD2. Germline V gene lookup returns CDR1 SGHDT and CDR2 YYEEEE. V gave up 2 bases and J gave up 2 bases; unmatched junction bases: 5. The CDR3 length is 15 residues. Written as DNA, the CDR3 is TGTGCCAGCAGCTTTTGGCGGGAGGGCCCCTACGAGCAGTACTTC. As protein: CASSFWREGPYEQYF.

V usage is TRBV6-5 and J usage is TRBJ2-7, with D unclear. V shed 0 bases and J shed 3 bases, with 12 bases lying between them. The CDR3 is made up of 15 amino acids. The germline CDR1 and CDR2 sequences are MNHEY and SVGAGI. The CDR3 sequence is CASSYSSGPYYEQYF. CDR3 DNA: TGTGCCAGCAGTTACTCGTCGGGCCCTTACTACGAGCAGTACTTC.

This clonotype was counted only a few times. This chain links TRBV20-1 with TRBJ2-7; 11 bases fit TRBD2. Germline CDR1 DFQATT, CDR2 SNEGSKA (reference sequence). The CDR3 totals 17 residues. The trim removed 0 bases at V and 2 bases at J, leaving 9 bases unmatched. The CDR3 bases are TGCAGTGCTAGAGATCGGCCTAGCGGGGGGCCTACCTACGAGCAGTACTTC. It translates to CSARDRPSGGPTYEQYF.

The chain uses TRBV7-9 and TRBJ2-3, with D perhaps matching TRBD1 (6 bases). The CDR3 is 15 residues long. V was cut by 3 bases and J by 4 bases, with 14 bases left in between. Germline V gene data show CDR1 as SEHNR and CDR2 as FQNEAQ (reference sequence). The CDR3 DNA sequence: TGTGCCAGCAGCTTTGGGGCAGGGGTGGCAGATACGCAGTATTTT. This codes for CASSFGAGVADTQYF.

This clonotype has a handful of counts. This chain joins TRBV27 and TRBJ1-1; D call uncertain. The germline V and J ends were trimmed by 5 bases and 5 bases, with 12 bases remaining between them. This CDR3 has 13 amino acids. The germline V gene encodes CDR1 MNHEY and CDR2 SMNVEV (reference sequence). The CDR3 reads CASSRGRRTEAFF. In DNA, the CDR3 is TGTGCCAGCAGTCGAGGGAGGAGGACTGAAGCTTTCTTT.

V gene TRBV6-4 combines with J gene TRBJ2-2; the match to TRBD1 covers 8 bases. CDR1 is MRHNA and CDR2 is SNTAGT in the germline V gene. Trimming took 3 bases from V and 4 from J; bases not matched to a gene: 4. The CDR3 length is 15 residues. CDR3 bases: TGTGCCAGCAGTGAACAGGGGGGTATCACCGGGGAGCTGTTTTTT. Translated: CASSEQGGITGELFF.

The V and J genes are TRBV10-3 and TRBJ1-4; tentatively, D is TRBD1 (5 bases). The CDR3 consists of 15 residues. V was pared by 5 bases and J by 0 bases, with 10 bases between. Looked up from germline, CDR1 is ENHRY and CDR2 is SYGVKD. CDR3 sequence (DNA): TGTGCCATCAGTCCCGACAGTGCAACTAATGAAAAACTGTTTTTT. This translates into CAISPDSATNEKLFF.

This clonotype has a handful of counts. The chain joins TRBV29-1 to TRBJ2-5; possibly TRBD1 for D (7 bases). This CDR3 has 12 amino acids. V was trimmed by 3 bases and J by 3 bases, leaving 8 bases between them. From germline, CDR1 is SQVTM and CDR2 ANQGSEA. In nucleotides, the CDR3 is TGCAGCGTTGACAGGGGGGAAGAGACCCAGTACTTC. It codes for CSVDRGEETQYF.

In its sample, this clonotype was seen a few times. The chain uses TRBV4-1 and TRBJ2-3, with TRBD2 matching over 8 bases. The CDR3 covers 18 residues. Per germline, CDR1 MGHRA and CDR2 YSYEKL. V was clipped by 2 bases and J by 0 bases; unmatched bases: 10. As DNA, the CDR3 is TGCGCCAGCAGCCAACCAGCGGGGGTGTTGACTAGCACAGATACGCAGTATTTT. This encodes CASSQPAGVLTSTDTQYF.

This clonotype was detected many times. The J gene is TRBJ2-4, the V gene TRBV10-3; either TRBD1 or TRBD2 may supply D (5 bases each). Per germline, CDR1 ENHRY and CDR2 SYGVKD. The CDR3 has 13 amino acids. The V gene lost 0 bases and the J gene lost 9 bases, with 9 bases spanning the gap. This chain's CDR3 is CAISESGPVIQYF. Here the CDR3 DNA reads TGTGCCATCAGTGAGTCGGGACCTGTCATTCAGTACTTC.

V is TRBV20-1 and J is TRBJ2-1; weak D call: TRBD1 (6 bases). The germline CDR1 and CDR2 sequences are DFQATT and SNEGSKA (reference sequence). CDR3 length: 11 residues. V was shortened by 6 bases and J by 8 bases, with 11 bases between the two germline ends. The CDR3 DNA is TGCAGTGCGATCAGGGGAGATGAGCAGTTCTTC. This codes for CSAIRGDEQFF.

The chain recombines TRBV20-1 with TRBJ2-7, with 11 bases aligning to TRBD2. Germline V gene data show CDR1 as DFQATT and CDR2 as SNEGSKA (reference sequence). Germline trimming cut 3 bases from V and 4 bases from J; bases unmatched to any gene: 8. The CDR3 runs to 15 residues. CDR3 DNA: TGCAGTGCTAGTCTCGCCGGGACTAGCGGATACGAGCAGTACTTC. It encodes CSASLAGTSGYEQYF.